A selection of T cell receptor beta chains follows, all from one sample in a study of cytomegalovirus exposure and HLA in healthy donors. Sequencing was performed with immunoSEQ multiplex PCR; in TCRdb, only in-frame clones are kept and a portion is missing. The sample has some 120,000 clones, around 80% seen once. The sample comprised PBMCs. The receptors derive from a woman aged 25 to 39 in good health and CMV-seronegative. The conserved cysteine and the conserved F or W are not part of the CDR3 here.

>TRBV7-6|TRBJ2-1
ASSTGLAGYNEQF
>TRBV28|TRBJ1-4
ASSTGDEKLF
>TRBV4-3|TRBJ2-1
ASSQEEAGYNEQF
>TRBV5-1|TRBJ2-3
ASRTRRGLTDTQY
>TRBV21-1|TRBJ2-1
ASSKGTRGDNEQF
>TRBV10-1|TRBJ1-2
ARGGEVYYGYT
>TRBV7-2|TRBJ2-7
ASSSSTGSYEQY
>TRBV29-1|TRBJ1-2
SVEQGSLYGYT
>TRBV15|TRBJ1-3
ATSRPTGGNTIY
>TRBV11-2|TRBJ2-1
ASSSLLKELEHNEQF
>TRBV30|TRBJ2-2
AWSRGVLNTGELF
>TRBV5-8|TRBJ2-3
ASSWSAKAQY
>TRBV27|TRBJ2-1
ASRATGGVYNEQF
>TRBV15|TRBJ2-3
ATSRGEGADTQY
>TRBV19|TRBJ1-4
ASSMSEGWGMLF
>TRBV29-1|TRBJ1-2
SADEEAGYGYT
>TRBV7-2|TRBJ2-4
ASSLLPSVNIQY
>TRBV5-4|TRBJ2-7
ASSLGSGTAYEQY
>TRBV7-2|TRBJ1-3
ASSYAGAGNTIY
>TRBV2|TRBJ2-5
ASSEIGALGGETQY
>TRBV7-9|TRBJ2-7
SSSLSAEQY
>TRBV10-2|TRBJ2-5
ASTLAGRETQY
>TRBV27|TRBJ2-1
ASSLSETRRRDEQF
>TRBV5-6|TRBJ1-1
ASSSGTAEAF
>TRBV19|TRBJ1-4
ASTTIEEVGELF
>TRBV5-1|TRBJ1-2
ASRNRRGYT
>TRBV4-3|TRBJ1-5
ASSQDLRASGGPQH
>TRBV5-1|TRBJ2-7
ASSRTSGNSYEQY
>TRBV6-1|-
ASGGTGPYEQY